The rows below give T cell receptor beta chains drawn from one sample of a study of cytomegalovirus exposure and HLA in healthy donors. The repertoire was sequenced with immunoSEQ multiplex PCR; TCRdb's copy has only in-frame clones and lacks some. The table lists fewer than 200,000 clones, about 90% of them singletons, with just over 4% in the top ten. The specimen sequenced was PBMCs. The source is a man younger than 35 in good health and CMV-seropositive. CDR3s include the opening cysteine and the closing phenylalanine or tryptophan. The D gene is left open where the match is weak. The size field is filled for only some rows; it gives once, few, many or a size class.

size,J,V,D,length,DNA,CDR3
-,TRBJ1-4,TRBV5-1,-,16,TGCGCCAGCAGCTTGGGCTTGGAACGTAGTAGCGAAAAACTGTTTTTT,CASSLGLERSSEKLFF
-,TRBJ2-5,TRBV11-3,TRBD1,15,TGTGCCAGCAGCTTAAGGCCAGGGGGTGGAGAGACCCAGTACTTC,CASSLRPGGGETQYF
-,TRBJ2-3,TRBV19,TRBD1,15,TGTGCCAGTAAAGACAGGGGTACTAGCACAGATACGCAGTATTTT,CASKDRGTSTDTQYF
few,TRBJ2-2,TRBV9,TRBD1,16,TGTGCCAGCAGCGCTCCGGGACAGGGGTATACCGGGGAGCTGTTTTTT,CASSAPGQGYTGELFF
-,TRBJ2-7,TRBV6-1,TRBD1,13,TGTGCCAGCATCAGGGGGCAGACCTACGAGCAGTACTTC,CASIRGQTYEQYF
once,TRBJ2-1,TRBV13,-,12,TGTGCCAGCAGCGCGGGGAGTCCGAGCCAGTTCTTC,CASSAGSPSQFF
-,TRBJ2-7,TRBV19,TRBD1,15,TGTGCCAGTAGTATACCGGGACAGGGGATCTACGAGCAGTACTTC,CASSIPGQGIYEQYF
once,TRBJ1-1,TRBV10-3,TRBD1,14,TGTGCCATCAGTCTACAGGGGGCCTCTACTGAAGCTTTCTTT,CAISLQGASTEAFF
once,TRBJ2-7,TRBV7-6,TRBD2,17,TGTGCCAGCAGCGACGGACTAGCGGGAGGGGGGGAGTACGAGCAGTACTTC,CASSDGLAGGGEYEQYF
-,TRBJ1-1,TRBV28,TRBD1,14,TGTGCCAGCAATCTCCCGGACAGGGGAACTGAAGCTTTCTTT,CASNLPDRGTEAFF
once,TRBJ2-6,TRBV29-1,TRBD2,18,TGCAGCGTTGAAACTTGGGCTAGCGGGAGTTCTGGGGCCAACGTCCTGACTTTC,CSVETWASGSSGANVLTF
-,TRBJ1-1,TRBV28,TRBD1,14,TGTGCCAGCAGTTGGACAGGGATGAACACTGAAGCTTTCTTT,CASSWTGMNTEAFF
-,TRBJ2-5,TRBV27,-,13,TGTGCCAGCAGCCTTGGGTGGGGAGGGACCCAGTACTTC,CASSLGWGGTQYF
few,TRBJ2-7,TRBV19,-,17,TGTGCCAGTAGTATTCGTTCCCAGGGGCCAGTCTCCTACGAGCAGTACTTC,CASSIRSQGPVSYEQYF
-,TRBJ2-1,TRBV2,TRBD2,16,TGTGCCAGCAAAGATTCTAGCGGGAGTCTTTCAGGGGAGCAGTTCTTC,CASKDSSGSLSGEQFF
-,TRBJ1-1,TRBV27,-,16,TGTGCCAGCAGTTTAGTGTTGGGGGGATTGAACACTGAAGCTTTCTTT,CASSLVLGGLNTEAFF
-,TRBJ1-2,TRBV19,TRBD1,13,TGTGCCAGTAGTATCGGACAGGCCTATGGCTACACCTTC,CASSIGQAYGYTF